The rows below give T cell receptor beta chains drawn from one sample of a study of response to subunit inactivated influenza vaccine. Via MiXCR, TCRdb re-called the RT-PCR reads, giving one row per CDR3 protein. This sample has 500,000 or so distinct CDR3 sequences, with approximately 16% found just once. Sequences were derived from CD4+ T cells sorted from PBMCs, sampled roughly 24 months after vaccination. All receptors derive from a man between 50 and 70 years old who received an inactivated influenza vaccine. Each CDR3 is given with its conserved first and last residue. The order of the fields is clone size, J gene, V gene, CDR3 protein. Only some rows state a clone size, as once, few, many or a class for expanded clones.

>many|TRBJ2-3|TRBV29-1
CSVGTTDTQYF
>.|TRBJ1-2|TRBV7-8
CASSLTQRGGYTF
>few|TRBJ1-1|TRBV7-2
CASSTTGGLTEAFF
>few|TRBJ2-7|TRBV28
CASSSVRGTGPTYEQYF
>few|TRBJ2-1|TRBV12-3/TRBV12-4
CASSNLRDRGNEQFF
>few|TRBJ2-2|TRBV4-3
CASSQEDTSTGELFF
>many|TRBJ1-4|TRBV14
CASSQLRGSDEKLFF
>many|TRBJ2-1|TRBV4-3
CASSQERWRGYNEQFF
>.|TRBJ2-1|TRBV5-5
CASRLTAPLYNEQFF
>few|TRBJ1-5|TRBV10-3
CAISEQGQGASNQPQHF
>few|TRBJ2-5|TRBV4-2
CASRGSGMSETQYF
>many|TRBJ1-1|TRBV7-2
CASSFRDRTRVAFF
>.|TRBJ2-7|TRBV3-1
CASSLEAGTDTYEQYF
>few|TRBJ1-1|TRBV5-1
CASRREPGFLEAFF
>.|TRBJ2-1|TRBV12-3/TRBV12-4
CASSEGSVLNEQFF
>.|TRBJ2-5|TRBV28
CASSSPGQAMGTQYF
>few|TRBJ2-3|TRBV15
CATSRGRGASDTQYF
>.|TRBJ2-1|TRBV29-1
CSASGLAGSRGEQFF
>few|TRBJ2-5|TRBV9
CASSVGVDPYQETQYF
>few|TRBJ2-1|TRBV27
CASSQRGPYNEQFF
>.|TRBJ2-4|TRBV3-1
CASSHWGGKNIQYF
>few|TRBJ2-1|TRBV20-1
CSARARRGASSYNEQFF
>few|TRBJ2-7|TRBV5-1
CASSLGRSGLASYEQYF
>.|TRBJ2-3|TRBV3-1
CTSSLASGGPGFVTQYF
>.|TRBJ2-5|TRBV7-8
CASQGQNQETQYF
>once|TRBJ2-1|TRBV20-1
CSVRLAGFYNEQFF
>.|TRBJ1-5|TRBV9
CASSVGQGSNQPQHF
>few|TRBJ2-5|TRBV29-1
CSVENWGLKTQYF
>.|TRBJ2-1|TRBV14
CASTPLGGLTNNEQFF
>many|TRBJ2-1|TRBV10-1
CASSRGQGVYNEQFF
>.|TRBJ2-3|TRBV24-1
CATSGTPRPDTQYF
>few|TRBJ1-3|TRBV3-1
CASSTIWDSLPGNTIYF
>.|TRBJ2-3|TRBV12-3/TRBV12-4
CASSLGQVYADTQYF
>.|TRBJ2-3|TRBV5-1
CASSWRPGRTDTQYF
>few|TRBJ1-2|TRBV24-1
CATSDFAQNYGYTF
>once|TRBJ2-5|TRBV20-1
CSAMGLAGVQETQYF
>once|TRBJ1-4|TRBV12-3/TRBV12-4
CASSTTGTGEGKLFF